One sample yielded the 24 T cell receptor beta chains listed below, sequenced in a study of blood T cell repertoires in COVID-19. Here immunoSEQ multiplex PCR was the method, and the copy in TCRdb shows in-frame clones only, minus some. In the table there are roughly 200,000 clones, approximately 86% of which are singletons. The sequenced material came from PBMCs or T cells enriched from blood (not recorded which). All receptors derive from a woman in her 30s who had been exposed to COVID-19.

The rearrangement uses TRBV29-1 and TRBJ2-7, with a weak D call TRBD2 (6 bases). The V end lost 0 bases, the J end lost 5 bases, and 17 bases lay between the germline ends. CDR1 SQVTM and CDR2 ANQGSEA come from the germline V gene. This CDR3 has 15 amino acids. The CDR3 nucleotides are TGCAGCGTTGAAGATCGGGGGACCCCGGGGAACGAGCAGTACTTC. As protein: CSVEDRGTPGNEQYF.

V usage is TRBV19 and J usage is TRBJ1-5; no clear D. The length of the CDR3 is 14 residues. Germline assignment: CDR1 LNHDA and CDR2 SQIVND (reference sequence). Trimming shortened V by 3 bases and J by 3 bases, and 9 bases separated the two germline ends. The chain's CDR3 is CASSMWGDNQPQHF. The CDR3 DNA is TGTGCCAGTAGTATGTGGGGAGACAATCAGCCCCAGCATTTT.

The chain recombines TRBV6-1 with TRBJ1-5; D is undetermined. CDR1 is MNHNS, CDR2 SASEGT, per germline. Trimming pared 2 bases from V and 7 bases from J, leaving 15 bases between. The CDR3 runs 15 residues. CDR3 bases: TGTGCCAGCAGTGAACGGTCCCTCGGCGGCCAGCCCCAGCATTTT. Its translation is CASSERSLGGQPQHF.

The chain joins TRBV9 to TRBJ1-2, with D perhaps TRBD1 (6 bases). CDR3 length: 15 residues. With 0 bases removed from V and 6 bases from J, the gap between germline ends came to 15 bases. Germline V gene data show CDR1 as SGDLS and CDR2 as YYNGEE. For the CDR3, the DNA is TGTGCCAGCAGCGTAGGTTGGGGGCGCCAGGATGGCTACACCTTC. Protein: CASSVGWGRQDGYTF.

The chain uses TRBV12-3 or TRBV12-4 and TRBJ2-7; TRBD2 aligns across 7 bases. The V gene end was trimmed by 6 bases and the J gene end by 4 bases; junction bases not matched to a gene: 6. The CDR3 spans 13 residues. CDR3 sequence: CASSAGTKYEQYF. CDR3 DNA sequence: TGTGCCAGCAGCGCGGGGACTAAATACGAGCAGTACTTC.

The chain couples TRBV2 to TRBJ1-4; TRBD1 agrees at 7 bases. CDR3 size: 13 residues. Germline V gene sequence: CDR1 SNHLY, CDR2 FYNNEI. V lost 8 bases to trimming and J lost 4 bases; unmatched junction nucleotides: 4. DNA for the CDR3: TGTGCCAGCGCCGGACAGGTTAATGAAAAACTGTTTTTT. This encodes CASAGQVNEKLFF.

About this clone itself: The identical CDR3 is also encoded by other nucleotide sequences in the sample. The chain combines TRBV11-2 with TRBJ1-1; the D gene is possibly TRBD1 (6 bases). In germline, CDR1 is SGHAT, CDR2 FQNNGV. The V gene lost 5 bases and the J gene lost 1 base, with 8 bases spanning the gap. The CDR3 is 13 residues long. CDR3 sequence reads: CASSAQGNTEAFF. The CDR3 coding sequence is TGTGCCAGCAGCGCACAGGGGAACACTGAAGCTTTCTTT.

The chain employs TRBV7-6 and TRBJ2-2; D perhaps matches TRBD2 (7 bases). Trimming cost V 5 bases and J 0 bases, with 10 bases left between them. CDR3 length equals 15 residues. Looked up from germline, CDR1 is SGHVS and CDR2 is FNYEAQ. The CDR3 sequence: CASSRGAPNTGELFF. Here the CDR3 DNA reads TGTGCCAGCAGCCGGGGGGCACCGAACACCGGGGAGCTGTTTTTT. Full variable domain (missing parts from reference TRBV7-6 and TRBJ2-2): GAGVSQSPRYKVTKRGQDVALRCDPISGHVSLYWYRQALGQGPEFLTYFNYEAQQDKSGLPNDRFSAERPEGSISTLTIQRTEQRDSAMYRCASSRGAPNTGELFFGEGSRLTVL.

The V gene is TRBV5-1, the J gene TRBJ2-1; the match to TRBD1 covers 9 bases. This CDR3 region has 14 residues. CDR1 SGHRS and CDR2 YFSETQ come from the germline V gene. The V gene end was trimmed by 7 bases and the J gene end by 1 base; junction bases not matched to a gene: 3. Written as DNA, the CDR3 is TGCGCCAGCGGACAGGGGAGATCCTACAATGAGCAGTTCTTC. Translating it yields CASGQGRSYNEQFF.

The chain recombines TRBV3-1 (or the pseudogene TRBV3-2) with TRBJ2-7, with 8 bases fitting TRBD1. V lost 4 bases and J lost 7; bases outside the gene matches: 3. This CDR3 has 12 amino acids. Germline CDR1 and CDR2: LGHDT and YNNKEL (reference sequence). The CDR3 protein is CASSPGGREQYF. The CDR3 nucleotides are TGTGCCAGCAGCCCAGGGGGCCGGGAGCAGTACTTC.

CDR3 nucleotides: TGTGCCAGCTCACCGCCCGGGGGGCGCGATACTGAAGCTTTCTTT. Protein: CASSPPGGRDTEAFF. The chain carries TRBV18 and TRBJ1-1; maybe TRBD1 (6 bases). Trimming left V 3 bases short and J 5 bases short, with 16 bases between. The CDR3 extends over 15 amino acids. Germline-derived CDR1 and CDR2 are KGHSH and LQKENI.

The chain couples TRBV6-5 to TRBJ1-1; TRBD1 might be the D (6 bases). The CDR3 consists of 14 residues. The V end lost 8 bases, the J end lost 1 base, and 14 bases lay between the germline ends. From germline, CDR1 is MNHEY and CDR2 SVGAGI. The DNA of the CDR3 is TGTGCCAGCGGAAGACAGGCAGCGAACACTGAAGCTTTCTTT. Amino acids: CASGRQAANTEAFF.

The chain has TRBV6-5 and TRBJ1-2; no reliable D call. Trimming left V 4 bases short and J 4 bases short, with 16 bases between. Germline values: CDR1 MNHEY, CDR2 SVGAGI. The CDR3 is made up of 15 amino acids. The DNA for the CDR3 is TGTGCCAGCAGTTCTTTAGGAAGACAAAGCTATGGCTACACCTTC. This gives the protein CASSSLGRQSYGYTF.

This chain links TRBV30 with TRBJ1-2; weak D call: TRBD1 (5 bases). CDR3 length: 13 amino acids. Germline CDR1 is GTSNPN and CDR2 is SVGIG (reference sequence). V lost 3 bases and J 7 bases, leaving 15 bases between the germline ends. The CDR3 bases are TGTGCCTGGAGCCCACAGGATTTTAGTGGCTACACCTTC. It yields the protein CAWSPQDFSGYTF.

This clone was detected a few times. The chain employs TRBV2 and TRBJ1-4, with D possibly matching TRBD1 (6 bases). The CDR3 has 14 amino acids. The ends were cut back, 8 bases at V and 6 bases at J, with 16 bases in the middle. Germline assignment: CDR1 SNHLY and CDR2 FYNNEI. In DNA form, the CDR3 reads TGTGCCAGCGCACAAGGGGAGGGGGATGAAAAACTGTTTTTT. The encoded protein is CASAQGEGDEKLFF.

V gene TRBV3-1 (or the pseudogene TRBV3-2) combines with J gene TRBJ1-3; maybe TRBD1 (5 bases). Trimming removed 4 bases at V and 8 bases at J, with 12 bases between. The V gene's germline CDR1 is LGHDT and CDR2 YNNKEL (reference sequence). This CDR3 region has 13 residues. CDR3 in DNA: TGTGCCAGCAGCCGGGGGGGACGGGACACCATATATTTT. Translating it yields CASSRGGRDTIYF.

The genes are TRBV9 and TRBJ2-1, with D possibly TRBD1 on 6 matching bases. Germline V gene lookup returns CDR1 SGDLS and CDR2 YYNGEE. The CDR3 covers 13 residues. Trimming pared 0 bases from V and 8 bases from J, leaving 9 bases between. CDR3: CASSVVGQYEQFF. The CDR3 DNA reads TGTGCCAGCAGCGTAGTGGGACAATATGAGCAGTTCTTC.

This chain uses TRBV11-2 with TRBJ2-4; TRBD2 aligns across 15 bases. Germline CDR1 and CDR2: SGHAT and FQNNGV. With 5 bases clipped from V and 5 bases from J, the junction kept 10 bases outside the gene matches. The CDR3 is 18 residues long. As DNA, the CDR3 is TGTGCCAGCAGCCCCTTCCCAGGACTAGCGGGGGGGCAAAACATTCAGTACTTC. It encodes CASSPFPGLAGGQNIQYF.

The rearrangement joins TRBV5-6 to TRBJ1-2, with D maybe TRBD1 (6 bases). V shed 4 bases and J shed 5 bases, with 12 bases lying between them. The germline V gene encodes CDR1 SGHDT and CDR2 YYEEEE. This CDR3 contains 13 residues. The CDR3 spells CASSPHQGYGYTF. The CDR3 bases are TGTGCCAGCAGCCCACACCAGGGGTATGGCTACACCTTC.

This clone was counted only a few times. The chain uses TRBV30 and TRBJ2-7, with TRBD1 matching over 7 bases. This CDR3 is built from 14 residues. V shed 1 base and J 3 bases; nucleotides not matched to a gene: 6. Germline lookup yields CDR1 GTSNPN and CDR2 SVGIG (reference sequence). This CDR3 reads CAWSEQGTVYEQYF. The DNA for the CDR3 is TGTGCCTGGAGTGAACAGGGGACAGTCTACGAGCAGTACTTC.

The chain uses TRBV6-6 and TRBJ1-6; D is possibly TRBD1 (6 bases). V lost 2 bases to trimming and J lost 10 bases, with 15 bases between them. Per germline, CDR1 MNHNY and CDR2 SVGAGI (reference sequence). The CDR3 runs to 15 residues. Here the CDR3 reads CASSYGGRGDSPLHF. In DNA, the CDR3 is TGTGCCAGCAGTTACGGTGGCAGGGGAGACTCACCCCTCCACTTT.

The rearrangement links TRBV10-3 to TRBJ1-3; 7 nucleotides align to TRBD1. The CDR3 has 15 amino acids. Germline V gene sequence: CDR1 ENHRY, CDR2 SYGVKD. Trimming took 6 bases from V and 2 from J; bases not matched to a gene: 7. CDR3 in amino acids: CAISEGQTPGNTIYF. The CDR3 DNA reads as TGTGCCATCAGCGAGGGACAGACTCCTGGAAACACCATATATTTT.

V gene TRBV11-3 combines with J gene TRBJ2-7, with D uncertain. This CDR3 has 13 amino acids. Trimming cost V 5 bases and J 1 base, with 9 bases left between them. Germline values: CDR1 SGHNT, CDR2 YENEEA. The CDR3 nucleotides read TGTGCCAGCAGCGATTACAGTTCCTACGAGCAGTACTTC. Its translation is CASSDYSSYEQYF.

The rearrangement uses TRBV5-5 and TRBJ2-3; the D is unclear. The CDR3 spans 14 residues. V was clipped by 0 bases and J by 2 bases, with 7 bases between them. CDR1 SGHKS and CDR2 YYEKEE come from the germline V gene (reference sequence). CDR3 loop: CASSLEGATDTQYF. The CDR3 region has the DNA TGTGCCAGCAGCTTGGAAGGAGCCACAGATACGCAGTATTTT. Looking up the rest from reference TRBV5-5 and TRBJ2-3 gives the full variable domain: DAGVTQSPTHLIKTRGQQVTLRCSPISGHKSVSWYQQVLGQGPQFIFQYYEKEERGRGNFPDRFSARQFPNYSSELNVNALLLGDSALYLCASSLEGATDTQYFGPGTRLTVL.